The sequence of this TCR beta chain was determined in a study of cytomegalovirus exposure and HLA in healthy donors. The CDR3 loop spans 14 amino acids. V shed 0 bases and J shed 8 bases, with 11 bases lying between them. The V gene's germline CDR1 is SGHTA and CDR2 FQGNSA. For this clone: What it binds is not known.

These donors, healthy bone marrow donors, were studied. The PCR used 60 Vbeta and 13 Jbeta primers. This table comes from immunoSEQ multiplex PCR, and its TCRdb copy is limited to in-frame clones, with some not included. The top ten hold roughly 2% of the sample, which has more than 150,000 clones, around 80% seen once. General study results and limits: The authors later linked a missense DCLRE1C variant to TCR beta V- and J-gene trimming. Relative to equally common others, HLA-associated TCR beta chains showed greater clonal expansion in a later analysis.

V usage is TRBV7-2 and J usage is TRBJ2-1, with D possibly being TRBD2 (7 bases). The specimen was PBMCs. This TCR was sampled from a woman younger than 45 in good health and CMV-seronegative. CDR3 sequence: CASSLAGGPDEQFF. The CDR3 DNA reads as TGTGCCAGCAGCTTAGCGGGGGGGCCTGATGAGCAGTTCTTC.